What follows are 8 T cell receptor beta chains derived from one specimen sequenced in a study of human T cells and chemical hapten exposure (dated by TCRdb to 2020 to 2023). Total RNA was isolated from unfractionated whole blood collected in Tempus Blood RNA tubes. The library came from 5' RACE. The sequencer listed for this sample is Illumina MiSeq. The raw public data were reprocessed by TCRdb itself: fastp quality trimming at Q25, MiXCR clonotype calling, in-frame beta chains only. Every distinct CDR3 protein forms one entry, paired with its most common genes and DNA. For this sample the table gives about 80,000 distinct CDR3 sequences, of which roughly 8% were detected only once. Of the sample, around 2.3% is held by the ten largest clones. These receptors came from a male donor in good health.

Ten or more counts support this clonotype. The chain carries TRBV20-1 and TRBJ2-2; 9 nucleotides align to TRBD2. Germline loops: CDR1 DFQATT, CDR2 SNEGSKA (reference sequence). V lost 4 bases, J lost 4 bases, and 10 bases stayed unmatched. The CDR3 runs to 16 residues. The CDR3, as DNA: TGCAGTGCTACGATAGCTAGCGGGACGGGCACCGGGGAGCTGTTTTTT. Amino acids: CSATIASGTGTGELFF.

In its sample, this clonotype was seen a few times. V is TRBV21-1 and J is TRBJ2-1. TRBV21-1 is given as a pseudogene. CDR3 length: 16 residues. The CDR3 reads CASSGDRAVYDNEQFF. DNA for the CDR3: TGTGCCAGCAGTGGCGATCGGGCAGTGTACGACAATGAGCAGTTCTTC.

This clonotype was counted many times. This CDR3 reads CSARDDVNYGYTF. CDR3 coding DNA: TGCAGTGCTAGAGATGATGTAAACTATGGCTACACCTTC. The chain employs TRBV20-1 and TRBJ1-2; no clear D gene. This CDR3 is built from 13 residues. V gave up 0 bases and J gave up 2 bases, with 7 bases separating them. Per germline, CDR1 DFQATT and CDR2 SNEGSKA (reference sequence).

This clonotype came up many times. V is TRBV12-3 or TRBV12-4 and J is TRBJ2-5; tentative D call: TRBD2 (6 bases). The CDR3 has 13 residues. Trimming pared 6 bases from V and 2 bases from J, leaving 10 bases between. This chain's CDR3 is CASSGLRQETQYF. The CDR3 bases are TGTGCCAGCAGCGGACTACGGCAAGAGACCCAGTACTTC.

This clonotype turned up a few times. The chain combines TRBV12-3 or TRBV12-4 with TRBJ1-2; 10 nucleotides align to TRBD1. The J segment lost 4 bases and the V segment lost 10 bases, leaving 6 bases of the junction unmatched. The length of the CDR3 is 13 residues. CDR3 residues: CATAGTGVYGYTF. The CDR3 coding sequence is TGTGCCACTGCGGGGACAGGGGTCTATGGCTACACCTTC.

This clonotype has ten or more counts. The V and J genes are TRBV6-5 and TRBJ1-5, with no clear D. The ends were cut back, 2 bases at V and 2 bases at J, with 10 bases in the middle. Looked up from germline, CDR1 is MNHEY and CDR2 is SVGAGI. The CDR3 totals 15 residues. The CDR3 sequence: CASSYGAAGNQPQHF. The CDR3 nucleotides read TGTGCCAGCAGTTACGGAGCGGCGGGCAATCAGCCCCAGCATTTT.

This clonotype was observed a few times. The V and J genes are TRBV27 and TRBJ2-7; 11 bases are a match to TRBD2. Looked up from germline, CDR1 is MNHEY and CDR2 is SMNVEV (reference sequence). The junction had 4 bases not matched to a gene; V was cut back by 7 bases and J by 2 bases. The CDR3 is 14 residues long. DNA for the CDR3: TGTGCCAGCAAACTAGCGGGAGAAGCCTACGAGCAGTACTTC. Protein sequence: CASKLAGEAYEQYF.

This clonotype showed up many times. This chain uses TRBV24-1 with TRBJ2-1; D unresolved. The CDR3 loop spans 13 amino acids. V lost 5 bases to trimming and J lost 0 bases, with 4 bases between them. Germline lookup yields CDR1 KGHDR and CDR2 SFDVKD. This CDR3 is CATSGDSYNEQFF. For the CDR3, the DNA is TGTGCCACCAGTGGTGACTCCTACAATGAGCAGTTCTTC.